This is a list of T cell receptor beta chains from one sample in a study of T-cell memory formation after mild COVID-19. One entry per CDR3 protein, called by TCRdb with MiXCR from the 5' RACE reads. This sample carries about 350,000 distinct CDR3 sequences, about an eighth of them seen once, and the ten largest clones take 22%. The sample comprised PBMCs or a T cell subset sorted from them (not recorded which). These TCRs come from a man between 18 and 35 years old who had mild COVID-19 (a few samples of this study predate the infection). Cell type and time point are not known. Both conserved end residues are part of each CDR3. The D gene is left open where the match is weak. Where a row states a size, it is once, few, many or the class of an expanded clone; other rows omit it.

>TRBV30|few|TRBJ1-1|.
TGTGCCTGGAGTCCGATAGACAGGCCGAACACTGAAGCTTTCTTT
CAWSPIDRPNTEAFF
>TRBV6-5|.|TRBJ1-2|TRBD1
TGTGCCAGCAGTTACCACAGGGGTAACTATGGCTACACCTTC
CASSYHRGNYGYTF
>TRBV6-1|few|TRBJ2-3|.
TGTGCCAGCAGTGAAGCGGAGGCTAGCCACGATACGCAGTATTTT
CASSEAEASHDTQYF
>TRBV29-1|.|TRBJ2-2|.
TGCAGCGTTGAACGGTCTCGGGGCACCGGGGAGCTGTTTTTT
CSVERSRGTGELFF
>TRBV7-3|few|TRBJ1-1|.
TGTGCCAGCAGCTTATACCCCATGGGTGCCACTGAAGCTTTCTTT
CASSLYPMGATEAFF
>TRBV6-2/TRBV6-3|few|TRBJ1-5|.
TGTGCCAGCAGTACCGGGAGGGTTCAGCCCCAGCATTTT
CASSTGRVQPQHF
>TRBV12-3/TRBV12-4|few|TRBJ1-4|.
TGTGCCAGCAGTTTAGGGCTTTTGGGGGCCGGTGAAAAACTGTTTTTT
CASSLGLLGAGEKLFF
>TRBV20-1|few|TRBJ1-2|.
TGCAGTGCTAGAGATCGATTGGGATGGGAGAACTATGGCTACACCTTC
CSARDRLGWENYGYTF
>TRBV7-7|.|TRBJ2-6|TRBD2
TGTGCCAGCAGCTTAGGGACCGGGGGGACTGGGGCCAACGTCCTGACTTTC
CASSLGTGGTGANVLTF
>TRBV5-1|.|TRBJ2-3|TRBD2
TGCGCCAGCTCGGCCGGGACTAGCGGGGGAAGCACAGATACGCAGTATTTT
CASSAGTSGGSTDTQYF
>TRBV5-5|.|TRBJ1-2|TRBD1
TGTGCCAGCAGCTTGGATGTTAGGACAGGCCCCGCATACACCTTC
CASSLDVRTGPAYTF
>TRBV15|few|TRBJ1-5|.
TGTGCCACCAGCAGTCCCTATCAGCCCCAGCATTTT
CATSSPYQPQHF
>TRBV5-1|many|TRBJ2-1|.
TGCGCCAGCAGCCATAGGGATGAGCAGTTCTTC
CASSHRDEQFF
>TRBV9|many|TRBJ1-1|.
TGTGCCAGTTCTTCGTATGGGACTGTCGCCGATGAAGCTTTCTTT
CASSSYGTVADEAFF
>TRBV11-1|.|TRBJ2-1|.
TGTGCCAGCACCCTGGAGAGTTCCTACAATGAGCAGTTCTTC
CASTLESSYNEQFF
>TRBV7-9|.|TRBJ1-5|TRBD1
TGTGCCAGCAGCTCGACCTACCGGGACAGAGGGCATAGCAATCAGCCCCAGCATTTT
CASSSTYRDRGHSNQPQHF
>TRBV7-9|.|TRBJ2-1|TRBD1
TGTGCCTGCAGGGACAGGGGTAACAATGAGCAGTTCTTC
CACRDRGNNEQFF
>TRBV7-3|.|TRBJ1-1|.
TGTGCCAGCAGCCAAGGAGGGACAAAAATTGAAGCTTTCTTT
CASSQGGTKIEAFF
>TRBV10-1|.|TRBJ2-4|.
TGCGCCAGCAGTGAGTGTTATATAGCCAAAAACATTCAGTACTTC
CASSECYIAKNIQYF
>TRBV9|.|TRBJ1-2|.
TGTGCCAGCAGCGTAGGTGATAGCCCTGGCTACACCTTC
CASSVGDSPGYTF
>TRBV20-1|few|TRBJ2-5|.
TGCAGTGGGTACCAAGAGACCCAGTACTTC
CSGYQETQYF
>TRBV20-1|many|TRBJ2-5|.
TGCAGTGCTCGGGACGCCTCACTGCAAGAGACCCAGTACTTC
CSARDASLQETQYF
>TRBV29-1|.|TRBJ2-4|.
TGCAGCGTTGAAGATCGAGGGGTAGAAAACATTCAGTACTTC
CSVEDRGVENIQYF
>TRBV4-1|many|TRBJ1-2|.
TGCGCCAGCAGCCGAACGGGGGCTTATGGCTACACCTTC
CASSRTGAYGYTF
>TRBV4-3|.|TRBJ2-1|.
TGCGCCAGCAGCCAAGTTGAAGGGAGGAATGAGCAGTTCTTC
CASSQVEGRNEQFF
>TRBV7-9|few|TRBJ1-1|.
TGTGCCAGCAGCTTTACGCCACAGGAAGCTTTCTTT
CASSFTPQEAFF
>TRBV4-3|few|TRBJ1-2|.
TGCGCCAGCAGCCCTGAACAGTCGGGGCTTAACTATGGCTACACCTTC
CASSPEQSGLNYGYTF
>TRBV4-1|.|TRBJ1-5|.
TGCGCCAGCAGCCAAGTCGGGGGGGCGGAACAGCCCCAGCATTTT
CASSQVGGAEQPQHF
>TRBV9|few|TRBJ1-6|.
TGTGCCAGCAGCGTACAGGGACGGCCCCTCCACTTT
CASSVQGRPLHF
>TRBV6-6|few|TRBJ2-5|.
TGTGCCAGCAGTGGCCCCTTACAAGAGACCCAGTACTTC
CASSGPLQETQYF
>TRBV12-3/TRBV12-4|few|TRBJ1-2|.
TGTGCCAGCAGTTTAGGTGGTGGCTATGGCTACACCTTC
CASSLGGGYGYTF
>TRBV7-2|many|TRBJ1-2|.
TGTGCCAGCAGCCCGGGACAAAACTATGGCTACACCTTC
CASSPGQNYGYTF
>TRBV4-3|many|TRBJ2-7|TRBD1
TGCGCCAGCAGCCAGTCCAGGACAGGGGGGTACGAGCAGTACTTC
CASSQSRTGGYEQYF
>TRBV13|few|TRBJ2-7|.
TGTGCCAGCAGCTTAGGGGCAGGGCACGAGCAGTACTTC
CASSLGAGHEQYF
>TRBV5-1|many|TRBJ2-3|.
TGCGCCAGCTGTCACGGGGACGGCACAGATACGCAGTATTTT
CASCHGDGTDTQYF
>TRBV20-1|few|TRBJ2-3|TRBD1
TGCAGTGCCCCGACAGGGAGTTCGACAGATACGCAGTATTTT
CSAPTGSSTDTQYF
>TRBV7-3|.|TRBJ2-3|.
TGTGCCAGCAGCCCAGAACTTCGCACAGATACGCAGTATTTT
CASSPELRTDTQYF
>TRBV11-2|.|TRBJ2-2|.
TGTGCCAGCAGGTACCCGGGGCGGAAGGACACCGGGGAGCTGTTTTTT
CASRYPGRKDTGELFF
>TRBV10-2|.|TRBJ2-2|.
TGCGCCAGCATGGGGGGGGCACAGGGTAGGGGCACCGGGGAGCTGTTTTTT
CASMGGAQGRGTGELFF
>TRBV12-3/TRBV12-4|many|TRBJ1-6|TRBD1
TGTGCCAGCCGTACCGGGACAGGGGTTAATTCACCCCTCCACTTT
CASRTGTGVNSPLHF
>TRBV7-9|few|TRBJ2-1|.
TGTGCCAGCAGCCGGGTCTGGGGTATCCTCCACAATGAGCAGTTCTTC
CASSRVWGILHNEQFF
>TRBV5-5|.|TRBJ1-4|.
TGTGCCAGCAGCCTGCCGGGACTTTTGTATCCGAGCACTAATGAAAAACTGTTTTTT
CASSLPGLLYPSTNEKLFF
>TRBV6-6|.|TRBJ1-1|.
TGTGCCAGCAGTTACTCGAGTGGGGGCGCCCCGGCTGAAGCTTTCTTT
CASSYSSGGAPAEAFF
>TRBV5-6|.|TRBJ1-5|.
TGTGCCAGCAGCTGGGGAATCCGTAGCAATCAGCCCCAGCATTTT
CASSWGIRSNQPQHF
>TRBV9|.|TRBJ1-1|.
TGTGCCAGCAGCGCGCAACCGGGAGGGTTCGACACTGAAGCTTTCTTT
CASSAQPGGFDTEAFF
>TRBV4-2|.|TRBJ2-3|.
TGTGCCAGCAGCCAAGAGGGACATACCACAGATACGCAGTATTTT
CASSQEGHTTDTQYF
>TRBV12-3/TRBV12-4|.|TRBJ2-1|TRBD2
TGTGCCAGCAGTTTCACTAGCGCCGACAATGAGCAGTTCTTC
CASSFTSADNEQFF
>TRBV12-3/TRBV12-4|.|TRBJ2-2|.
TGTGCCAGCAGTTTTATGGGGCGGGAGCTGTTTTTT
CASSFMGRELFF
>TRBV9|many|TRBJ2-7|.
TGTGCCAGCAGCGTAGAAGGGCAGCAGGCCGGCTACGAGCAGTACTTC
CASSVEGQQAGYEQYF
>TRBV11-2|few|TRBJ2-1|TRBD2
TGTGCCAGCAGCGAAACTAGCGGGGGGACGTATGAGCAGTTCTTC
CASSETSGGTYEQFF
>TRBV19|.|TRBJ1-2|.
TGTGCCAGTGCCCCCGGGACGTTTGGCTACACCTTC
CASAPGTFGYTF